The present entry profiles one TCR beta chain with its context. As originally analysed: The assay estimated nucleated cells by amplifying reference gene primers. Clones were sequenced by immunoSEQ multiplex PCR, and TCRdb holds only the in-frame ones, with some missing. The DNA gave D and trimming, while V, J and clone size come from that table. The repertoire holds some 130,000 clones, with 84% as singletons. This specimen belongs to a study of blood T cell repertoires in COVID-19. About the research overall: Acute-phase and convalescent COVID-19 samples originated in the United States, Italy and Spain. T cells, B-cell-depleted T cells, or PBMCs supplied cDNA or gDNA.

V lost 6 bases to trimming and J lost 5 bases, with 11 bases between them. Germline loops: CDR1 SNHLY, CDR2 FYNNEI. This CDR3 has 14 amino acids. This chain uses TRBV2 with TRBJ1-6; a weak D match, TRBD1 (5 bases). The specimen sequenced was peripheral blood. This TCR derives from a woman younger than 45 who had recovered from COVID-19. DNA of the CDR3: TGTGCCAGCAGGGGGCACCTTGATAATTCACCCCTCCACTTT. Amino acid sequence: CASRGHLDNSPLHF. Supplemented by reference TRBV2 and TRBJ1-6, the full variable domain reads EPEVTQTPSHQVTQMGQEVILRCVPISNHLYFYWYRQILGQKVEFLVSFYNNEISEKSEIFDDQFSVERPDGSNFTLKIRSTKLEDSAMYFCASRGHLDNSPLHFGNGTRLTVT.